Following are 18 T cell receptor beta chains from one sample sequenced in a study of T cell repertoires in cytomegalovirus infection. The antigens these receptors bind are not known. TCRdb independently ran MiXCR on the reads; one entry per CDR3 protein. The data contain about 770,000 distinct CDR3 sequences, about 28% of them singletons. The sequencing here drew on cultured CD8+ T cells from PBMCs, taken from culture after CMV antigen stimulation. Receptor source: a human donor in good health (CMV status not recorded). Some clones in this sample may be carry-over from other donors' samples.

This clonotype was seen at least ten times. V usage is TRBV7-2 and J usage is TRBJ2-5; 8 nucleotides line up with TRBD2. V shed 2 bases and J 5 bases; nucleotides not matched to a gene: 7. CDR3 length equals 15 residues. Per the germline V gene, CDR1 is SGHTA and CDR2 is FQGNSA. CDR3 nucleotides: TGTGCCAGCAGCTTAATCGGGGGGGGAAGGGAGACCCAGTACTTC. Amino acids: CASSLIGGGRETQYF.

The chain has TRBV4-1 and TRBJ1-2; D is unclear. This CDR3 is 12 amino acids long. Trimming shortened V by 7 bases and J by 8 bases, and 14 bases separated the two germline ends. Germline values: CDR1 MGHRA, CDR2 YSYEKL. This CDR3 is CASTQDFGGYTF. DNA of the CDR3: TGCGCCAGCACCCAGGACTTCGGAGGCTACACCTTC.

V is TRBV12-3 or TRBV12-4 and J is TRBJ2-3, with D perhaps TRBD2 (6 bases). The CDR3 consists of 17 residues. The V and J ends lost 7 bases and 3 bases respectively, with 23 bases between them. CDR3 protein: CASTPPTGGVLTDTQYF. CDR3 sequence (DNA): TGTGCCAGCACCCCCCCCACGGGCGGGGTGCTAACAGATACGCAGTATTTT.

This clonotype appeared a few times. The J gene is TRBJ2-1, the V gene TRBV7-8; D perhaps matches TRBD2 (6 bases). The CDR3 totals 17 residues. Trimming left V 5 bases short and J 0 bases short, with 17 bases between. Germline V gives CDR1 SGHVS, CDR2 FQNEAQ. The CDR3 sequence: CASSPDVGGTSYNEQFF. Here the CDR3 DNA reads TGTGCCAGCAGCCCAGACGTCGGGGGTACCTCCTACAATGAGCAGTTCTTC. Combining the CDR3 with reference TRBV7-8 and TRBJ2-1 gives the whole variable domain GAGVSQSPRYKVAKRGQDVALRCDPISGHVSLFWYQQALGQGPEFLTYFQNEAQLDKSGLPSDRFFAERPEGSVSTLKIQRTQQEDSAVYLCASSPDVGGTSYNEQFFGPGTRLTVL.

This clonotype was seen more than once but under ten times. The V call is TRBV12-5, the J call TRBJ2-1; no reliable D call. The CDR3 loop spans 12 amino acids. Looked up from germline, CDR1 is LGHNT and CDR2 is FRNRAP. Trimming stripped 1 base from V and 12 bases from J, with 10 bases between. The CDR3 reads CASGLDHRGQFF. In nucleotides, the CDR3 is TGTGCTAGTGGTTTGGATCATAGAGGGCAGTTCTTC.

This clonotype was counted only a few times. The chain employs TRBV9 and TRBJ1-1; TRBD1 might be the D (5 bases). Trimming shortened V by 4 bases and J by 3 bases, and 13 bases separated the two germline ends. In germline, CDR1 is SGDLS, CDR2 YYNGEE. The CDR3 extends over 14 amino acids. The CDR3 protein is CASSYYTGDTEAFF. The DNA for the CDR3 is TGTGCCAGCAGCTACTATACAGGAGACACTGAAGCTTTCTTT.

CDR3 region: CASSEAGDRGLSEAFF. The DNA of the CDR3 is TGTGCCAGCAGTGAAGCGGGGGACAGGGGGCTTTCTGAAGCTTTCTTT. The chain links TRBV6-1 to TRBJ1-1, with 12 bases identical to TRBD1. Germline V gene data show CDR1 as MNHNS and CDR2 as SASEGT. J lost 6 bases, V lost 0 bases, and 5 bases had no gene match. The CDR3 runs to 16 residues.

V gene TRBV15 combines with J gene TRBJ1-1; D not resolved. CDR3 length equals 15 residues. Germline V gives CDR1 LNHNV, CDR2 YYDKDF (reference sequence). V was clipped by 5 bases and J by 1 base, with 14 bases between them. CDR3 sequence (DNA): TGTGCCACCAGCCGTATAAGCGCCCCGAACACTGAAGCTTTCTTT. It translates to CATSRISAPNTEAFF.

The chain recombines TRBV7-9 with TRBJ1-6; tentatively, D is TRBD1 (6 bases). Germline V gives CDR1 SEHNR, CDR2 FQNEAQ (reference sequence). V was pared by 1 base and J by 6 bases, with 10 bases between. The CDR3 is made up of 15 amino acids. The CDR3 is CASSLEGRGNSPLHF. For the CDR3, the DNA is TGTGCCAGCAGCTTAGAGGGCAGGGGTAATTCACCCCTCCACTTT. Drawing the rest from reference TRBV7-9 and TRBJ1-6, the complete variable domain is DTGVSQNPRHKITKRGQNVTFRCDPISEHNRLYWYRQTLGQGPEFLTYFQNEAQLEKSRLLSDRFSAERPKGSFSTLEIQRTEQGDSAMYLCASSLEGRGNSPLHFGNGTRLTVT.

This clonotype occurred a few times. The rearrangement links TRBV27 to TRBJ1-5, with D perhaps matching TRBD1 (5 bases). The CDR3 spans 15 residues. Trimming removed 3 bases at V and 0 bases at J, with 9 bases between. CDR1 MNHEY and CDR2 SMNVEV come from the germline V gene (reference sequence). The CDR3 sequence is CASSLFRGSNQPQHF. The CDR3 nucleotides read TGTGCCAGCAGTTTGTTTAGGGGTAGCAATCAGCCCCAGCATTTT.

This clonotype has just a few counts. The chain links TRBV6-2 or TRBV6-3 to TRBJ2-5; possibly TRBD1 or TRBD2 for D (5 bases each). Germline V gene lookup returns CDR1 MNHEY and CDR2 SVGEGT. The V gene lost 2 bases and the J gene lost 5 bases, with 18 bases spanning the gap. The CDR3 is 16 amino acids. In DNA form, the CDR3 reads TGTGCCAGCAGTTACACCTCCCCCTTAGAGGGGGAGACCCAGTACTTC. It yields the protein CASSYTSPLEGETQYF.

The rearrangement joins TRBV7-9 to TRBJ2-7, with D hard to call. CDR1 is SEHNR, CDR2 FQNEAQ, per germline (reference sequence). V gave up 3 bases and J gave up 1 base, with 10 bases separating them. There are 14 residues in the CDR3. CDR3 protein: CASSFLDRSYEQYF. DNA of the CDR3: TGTGCCAGCAGCTTTCTAGACCGGTCCTACGAGCAGTACTTC.

CDR3 amino acids: CASSSPTSGGNNEQFF. As DNA, the CDR3 is TGTGCCAGCAGCTCCCCGACTAGCGGGGGTAACAATGAGCAGTTCTTC. This sequence joins TRBV7-9 and TRBJ2-1; 12 bases line up with TRBD2. Germline-derived CDR1 and CDR2 are SEHNR and FQNEAQ (reference sequence). The CDR3 is 16 residues long. The junction had 6 bases not matched to a gene; V was cut back by 4 bases and J by 5 bases. The full variable domain, with the rest looked up from reference TRBV7-9 and TRBJ2-1, is DTGVSQNPRHKITKRGQNVTFRCDPISEHNRLYWYRQTLGQGPEFLTYFQNEAQLEKSRLLSDRFSAERPKGSFSTLEIQRTEQGDSAMYLCASSSPTSGGNNEQFFGPGTRLTVL.

The CDR3 DNA is TGTGCCAGCAGTGGAGTGGGGGATCACTACTATGGCTACACCTTC. It codes for CASSGVGDHYYGYTF. The chain carries TRBV12-3 or TRBV12-4 and TRBJ1-2, with D maybe TRBD1 (5 bases). Trimming left V 5 bases short and J 3 bases short, with 16 bases between. The CDR3 is 15 residues long.

The genes are TRBV15 and TRBJ2-2; TRBD1 agrees at 8 bases. Per the germline V gene, CDR1 is LNHNV and CDR2 is YYDKDF (reference sequence). V lost 5 bases, J lost 5 bases, and 7 bases stayed unmatched. This CDR3 has 15 residues. In DNA, the CDR3 is TGTGCCACCAGCCCGACAGGGGCCTATACCGGGGAGCTGTTTTTT. Amino acids: CATSPTGAYTGELFF.

The rearrangement joins TRBV6-5 to TRBJ2-2; D may be TRBD1 or TRBD2 (5 bases each). Germline values: CDR1 MNHEY, CDR2 SVGAGI. The CDR3 covers 12 residues. Trimming cost V 2 bases and J 10 bases, with 8 bases left between them. This CDR3 is CASSYGGTELFF. The CDR3 nucleotides are TGTGCCAGCAGTTACGGGGGAACGGAGCTGTTTTTT.

This sequence joins TRBV27 and TRBJ2-1, with 9 bases aligning to TRBD1. There are 16 residues in the CDR3. Germline V gene sequence: CDR1 MNHEY, CDR2 SMNVEV (reference sequence). V dropped 6 bases and J dropped 5; count of bases not matched to a gene: 11. The CDR3 DNA reads as TGTGCCAGCAGAAAAAACCGGGACAGGGTCCACAATGAGCAGTTCTTC. Its translation is CASRKNRDRVHNEQFF.

The table lists this clonotype with a few counts. V and J are TRBV5-1 and TRBJ2-3; 11 bases agree with TRBD2. This CDR3 contains 16 residues. The ends lost 4 bases at V and 2 bases at J; junction bases unmatched: 6. Germline V gene lookup returns CDR1 SGHRS and CDR2 YFSETQ. CDR3 DNA: TGCGCCAGCAGCCGTAGGGGACTAGCGGACACAGATACGCAGTATTTT. This codes for CASSRRGLADTDTQYF.